This section outlines one T cell receptor (beta chain) sequence together with its context. Antigen specificity is unknown. TCRdb's table, derived via immunoSEQ multiplex PCR, lists solely in-frame clones and lacks some. The data show 60,000 to 75,000 clones, around 80% seen once. The data derive from a study of pediatric ulcerative colitis. Study results and caveats: Total lymphocyte DNA, not sorted subsets, was the template. All ulcerative colitis patients, but no controls, carried a couple of rectal clonotypes.

At colonoscopy, a blood sample was also collected. The clonotype originates from a boy between 5 and 17 years old with moderate ulcerative colitis. What was sequenced was blood.

CDR3 sequence (DNA): TGTGCCAGCAGCGTTCTTTCTATGCGGACGACCTACAATGAGCAGTTCTTC. It encodes CASSVLSMRTTYNEQFF. V and J are TRBV9 and TRBJ2-1; D is ambiguous. Trimming stripped 2 bases from V and 2 bases from J, with 17 bases between. The CDR3 is 17 residues long. Germline-derived CDR1 and CDR2 are SGDLS and YYNGEE.